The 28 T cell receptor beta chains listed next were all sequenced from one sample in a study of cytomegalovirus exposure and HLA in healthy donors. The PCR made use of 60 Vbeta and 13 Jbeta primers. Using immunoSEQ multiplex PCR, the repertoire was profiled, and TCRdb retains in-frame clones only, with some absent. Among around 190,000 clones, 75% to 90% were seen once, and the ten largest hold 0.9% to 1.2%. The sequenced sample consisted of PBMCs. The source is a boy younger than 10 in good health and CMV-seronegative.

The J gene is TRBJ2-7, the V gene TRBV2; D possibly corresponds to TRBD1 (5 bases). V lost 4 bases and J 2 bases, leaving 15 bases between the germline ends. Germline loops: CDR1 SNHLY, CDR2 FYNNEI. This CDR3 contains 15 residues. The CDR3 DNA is TGTGCCAGCAGTGCCACAGGCCTTCGAACCTACGAGCAGTACTTC. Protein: CASSATGLRTYEQYF.

The DNA for the CDR3 is TGTGCCAGCAGCCGAGGAGTGGGAGGCAATCAGCCCCAGCATTTT. Translation: CASSRGVGGNQPQHF. This chain joins TRBV27 and TRBJ1-5; D not resolved. Trimming took 6 bases from V and 2 from J, leaving 14 bases between them. The CDR3 covers 15 residues. The germline V gene encodes CDR1 MNHEY and CDR2 SMNVEV (reference sequence).

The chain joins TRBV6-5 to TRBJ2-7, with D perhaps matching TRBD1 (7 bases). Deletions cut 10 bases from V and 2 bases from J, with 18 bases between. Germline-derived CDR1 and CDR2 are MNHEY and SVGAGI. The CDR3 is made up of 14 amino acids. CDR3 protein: CATYSGGSTYEQYF. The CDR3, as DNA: TGTGCCACTTACTCAGGGGGGTCCACCTACGAGCAGTACTTC.

The CDR3 DNA sequence: TGTGCCAGCAGTTTGGTAGCGGGACAAGGTGGCGACGAGCAGTACTTC. Protein sequence: CASSLVAGQGGDEQYF. The V gene is TRBV28, the J gene TRBJ2-7; 8 bases are a match to TRBD2. This CDR3 contains 16 residues. CDR1 and CDR2 from the germline V gene are MDHEN and SYDVKM. V lost 3 bases and J lost 5; bases outside the gene matches: 12.

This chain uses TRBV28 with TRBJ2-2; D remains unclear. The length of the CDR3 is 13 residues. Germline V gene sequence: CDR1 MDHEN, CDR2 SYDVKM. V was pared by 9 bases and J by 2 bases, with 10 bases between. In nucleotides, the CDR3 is TGTGCCAGTGAGAGTCGAAACACCGGGGAGCTGTTTTTT. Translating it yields CASESRNTGELFF.

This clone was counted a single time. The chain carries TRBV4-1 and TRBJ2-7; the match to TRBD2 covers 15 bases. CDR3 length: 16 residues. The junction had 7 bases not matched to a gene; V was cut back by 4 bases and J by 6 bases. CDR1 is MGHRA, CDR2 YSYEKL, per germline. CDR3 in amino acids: CASSRAGLAGGSEQYF. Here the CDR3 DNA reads TGCGCCAGCAGCCGCGCGGGACTAGCGGGAGGAAGCGAGCAGTACTTC.

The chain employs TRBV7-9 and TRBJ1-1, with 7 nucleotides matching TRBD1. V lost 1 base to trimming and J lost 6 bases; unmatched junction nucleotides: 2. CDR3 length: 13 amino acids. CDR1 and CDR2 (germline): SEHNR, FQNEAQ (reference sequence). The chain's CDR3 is CASSLGTGAEAFF. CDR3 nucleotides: TGTGCCAGCAGCTTAGGGACAGGCGCTGAAGCTTTCTTT.

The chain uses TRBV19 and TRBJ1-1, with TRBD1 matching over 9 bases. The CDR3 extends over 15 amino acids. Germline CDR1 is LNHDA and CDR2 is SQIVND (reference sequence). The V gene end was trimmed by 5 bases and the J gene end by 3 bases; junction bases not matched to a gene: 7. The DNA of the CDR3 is TGTGCCAGTAGTGCTAAACAGGGGGCTGACACTGAAGCTTTCTTT. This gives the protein CASSAKQGADTEAFF.

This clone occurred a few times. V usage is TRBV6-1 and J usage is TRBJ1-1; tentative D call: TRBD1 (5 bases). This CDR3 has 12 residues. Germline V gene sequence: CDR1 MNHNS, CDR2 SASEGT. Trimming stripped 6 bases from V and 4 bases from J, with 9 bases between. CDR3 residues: CASSYTGTEAFF. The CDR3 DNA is TGTGCCAGCAGCTACACAGGCACTGAAGCTTTCTTT.

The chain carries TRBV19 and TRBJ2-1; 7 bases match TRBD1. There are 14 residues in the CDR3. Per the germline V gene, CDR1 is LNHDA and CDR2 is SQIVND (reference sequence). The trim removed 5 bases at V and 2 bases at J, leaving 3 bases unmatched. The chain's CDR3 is CASSRQGTYNEQFF. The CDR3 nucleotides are TGTGCCAGTAGTCGACAGGGTACCTACAATGAGCAGTTCTTC.

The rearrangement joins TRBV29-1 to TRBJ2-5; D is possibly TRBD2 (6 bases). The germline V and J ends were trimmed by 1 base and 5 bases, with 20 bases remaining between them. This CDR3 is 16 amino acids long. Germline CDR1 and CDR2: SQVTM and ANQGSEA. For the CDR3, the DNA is TGCAGCGTTGAAGGGGCTAGCGTAGATCTTATGGAGACCCAGTACTTC. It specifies CSVEGASVDLMETQYF.

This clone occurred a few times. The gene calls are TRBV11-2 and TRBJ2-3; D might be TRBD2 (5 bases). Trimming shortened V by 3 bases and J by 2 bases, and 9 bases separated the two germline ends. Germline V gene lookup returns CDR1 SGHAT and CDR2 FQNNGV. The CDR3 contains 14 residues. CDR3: CASSFDYTTDTQYF. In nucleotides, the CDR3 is TGTGCCAGCAGCTTCGACTATACCACAGATACGCAGTATTTT.

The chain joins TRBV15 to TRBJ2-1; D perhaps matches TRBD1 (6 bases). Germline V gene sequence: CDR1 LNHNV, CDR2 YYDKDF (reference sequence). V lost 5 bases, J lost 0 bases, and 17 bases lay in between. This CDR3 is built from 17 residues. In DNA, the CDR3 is TGTGCCACCAGCCCCCTGTGGGGGCCTAGCTCCTACAATGAGCAGTTCTTC. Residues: CATSPLWGPSSYNEQFF.

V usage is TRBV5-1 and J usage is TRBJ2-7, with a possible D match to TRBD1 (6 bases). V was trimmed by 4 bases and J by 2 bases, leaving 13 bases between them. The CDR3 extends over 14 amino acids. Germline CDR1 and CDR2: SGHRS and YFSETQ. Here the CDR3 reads CASSDPGQTYEQYF. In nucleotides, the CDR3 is TGCGCCAGCAGCGATCCTGGACAGACCTACGAGCAGTACTTC.

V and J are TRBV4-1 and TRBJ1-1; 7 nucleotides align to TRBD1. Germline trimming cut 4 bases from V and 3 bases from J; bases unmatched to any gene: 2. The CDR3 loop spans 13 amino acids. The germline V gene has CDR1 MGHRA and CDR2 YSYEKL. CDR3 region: CASSLDRDTEAFF. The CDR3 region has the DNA TGCGCCAGCAGCCTCGACAGGGACACTGAAGCTTTCTTT.

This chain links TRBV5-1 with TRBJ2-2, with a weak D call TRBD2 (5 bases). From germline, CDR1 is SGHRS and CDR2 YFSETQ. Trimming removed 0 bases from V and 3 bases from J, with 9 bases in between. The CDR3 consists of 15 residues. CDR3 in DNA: TGCGCCAGCAGCTTGGGAGGGAGTGACACCGGGGAGCTGTTTTTT. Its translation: CASSLGGSDTGELFF.

The DNA for the CDR3 is TGCGCCAGCAGTCAGGACAGGTATAATGGCTACACCTTC. This translates into CASSQDRYNGYTF. The chain joins TRBV10-1 to TRBJ1-2; 7 bases map to TRBD1. The V gene's germline CDR1 is WNHNN and CDR2 SYGVQD (reference sequence). The CDR3 extends over 13 amino acids. V lost 5 bases, J lost 6 bases, and 6 bases stayed unmatched.

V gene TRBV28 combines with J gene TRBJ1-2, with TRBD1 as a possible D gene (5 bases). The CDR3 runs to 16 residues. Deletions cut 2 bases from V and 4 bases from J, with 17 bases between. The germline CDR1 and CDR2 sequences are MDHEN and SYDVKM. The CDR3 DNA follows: TGTGCCAGCAGTTTACTCCAGACAGATCATACCTATGGCTACACCTTC. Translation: CASSLLQTDHTYGYTF.

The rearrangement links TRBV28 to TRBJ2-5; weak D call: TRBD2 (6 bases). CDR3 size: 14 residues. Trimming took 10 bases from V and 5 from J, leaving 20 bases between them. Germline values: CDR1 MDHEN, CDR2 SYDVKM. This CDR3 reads CATSKGRGRETQYF. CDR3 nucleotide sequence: TGTGCCACCTCGAAGGGACGGGGGAGGGAGACCCAGTACTTC.

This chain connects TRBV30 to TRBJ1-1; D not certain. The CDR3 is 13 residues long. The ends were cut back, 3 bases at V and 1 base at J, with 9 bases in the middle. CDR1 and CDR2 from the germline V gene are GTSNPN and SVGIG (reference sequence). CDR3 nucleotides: TGTGCCTGGAGATTAGGAGGGAACACTGAAGCTTTCTTT. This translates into CAWRLGGNTEAFF. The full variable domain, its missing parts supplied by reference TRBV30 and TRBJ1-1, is SQTIHQWPATLVQPVGSPLSLECTVEGTSNPNLYWYRQAAGRGLQLLFYSVGIGQISSEVPQNLSASRPQDRQFILSSKKLLLSDSGFYLCAWRLGGNTEAFFGQGTRLTVV.

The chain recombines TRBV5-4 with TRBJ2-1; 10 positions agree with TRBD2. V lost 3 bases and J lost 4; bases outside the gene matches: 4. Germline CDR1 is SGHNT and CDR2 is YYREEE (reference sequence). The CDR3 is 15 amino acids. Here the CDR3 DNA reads TGTGCCAGCAGCTACGGACTAGCGGAATACAATGAGCAGTTCTTC. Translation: CASSYGLAEYNEQFF.

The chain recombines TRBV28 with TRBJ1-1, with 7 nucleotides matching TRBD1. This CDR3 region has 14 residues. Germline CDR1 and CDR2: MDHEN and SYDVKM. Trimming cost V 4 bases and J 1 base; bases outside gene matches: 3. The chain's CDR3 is CASSSYRGNTEAFF. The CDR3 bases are TGTGCCAGCAGTTCCTACAGGGGGAACACTGAAGCTTTCTTT.

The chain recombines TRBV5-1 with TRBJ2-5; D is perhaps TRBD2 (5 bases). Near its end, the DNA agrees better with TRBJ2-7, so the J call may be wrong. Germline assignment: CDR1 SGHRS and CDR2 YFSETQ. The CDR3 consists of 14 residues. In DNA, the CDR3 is TGCGCCAGCAGCTTACTACGGGGAACCTACGAGCAGTACTTC. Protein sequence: CASSLLRGTYEQYF.

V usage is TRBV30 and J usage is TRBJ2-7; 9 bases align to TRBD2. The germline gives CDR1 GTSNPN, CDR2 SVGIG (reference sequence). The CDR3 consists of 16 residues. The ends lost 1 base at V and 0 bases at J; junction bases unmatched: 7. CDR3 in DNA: TGTGCCTGGAGTGGTCTGGCGGGAGGGCCCTCCTACGAGCAGTACTTC. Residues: CAWSGLAGGPSYEQYF. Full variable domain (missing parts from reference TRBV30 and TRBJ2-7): SQTIHQWPATLVQPVGSPLSLECTVEGTSNPNLYWYRQAAGRGLQLLFYSVGIGQISSEVPQNLSASRPQDRQFILSSKKLLLSDSGFYLCAWSGLAGGPSYEQYFGPGTRLTVT.

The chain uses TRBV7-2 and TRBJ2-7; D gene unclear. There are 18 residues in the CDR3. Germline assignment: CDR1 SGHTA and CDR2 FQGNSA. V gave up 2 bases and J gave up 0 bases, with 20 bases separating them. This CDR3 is CASSLRSVKELLSYEQYF. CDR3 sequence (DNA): TGTGCCAGCAGCTTAAGGTCGGTAAAGGAACTACTCTCCTACGAGCAGTACTTC.

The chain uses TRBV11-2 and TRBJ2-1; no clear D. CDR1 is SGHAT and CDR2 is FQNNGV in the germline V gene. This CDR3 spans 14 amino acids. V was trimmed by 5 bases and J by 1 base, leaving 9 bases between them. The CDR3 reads CASSPPGSYNEQFF. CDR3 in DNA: TGTGCCAGCAGCCCCCCGGGTTCCTACAATGAGCAGTTCTTC. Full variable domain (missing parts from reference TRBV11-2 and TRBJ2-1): EAGVAQSPRYKIIEKRQSVAFWCNPISGHATLYWYQQILGQGPKLLIQFQNNGVVDDSQLPKDRFSAERLKGVDSTLKIQPAKLEDSAVYLCASSPPGSYNEQFFGPGTRLTVL.

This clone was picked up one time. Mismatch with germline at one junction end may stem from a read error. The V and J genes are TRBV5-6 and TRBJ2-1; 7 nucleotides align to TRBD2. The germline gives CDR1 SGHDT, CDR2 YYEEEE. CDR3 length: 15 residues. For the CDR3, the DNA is TGTGCCAGCAGCTGGGACTACGCCTCCTACAATGAGCGGTTCTTC. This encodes CASSWDYASYNERFF.

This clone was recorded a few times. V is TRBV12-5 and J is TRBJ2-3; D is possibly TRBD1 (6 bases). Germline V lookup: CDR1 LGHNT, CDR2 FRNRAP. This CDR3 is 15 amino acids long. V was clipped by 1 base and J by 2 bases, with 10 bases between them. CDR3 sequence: CASGLGTEFTDTQYF. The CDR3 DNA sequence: TGTGCTAGTGGTTTGGGGACAGAGTTCACAGATACGCAGTATTTT.